This note documents a single T cell receptor (beta chain) sequence. Antigen unknown. V was cut by 3 bases and J by 4 bases, with 7 bases left in between. The CDR3 extends over 14 amino acids. The germline V gene encodes CDR1 SNHLY and CDR2 FYNNEI. The sample originates from a study of shared clonotypes between healthy human individuals. Study in general: Two women and a few men aged 18 to 49 made up the donors. Each donor's CD8 memory used one plate, CD8 naive two, each CD4 subset three.

Study results and caveats: Read depth was anticipated to influence clonotype sharing among donors.

Sorted-subset replicate PCRs used around 200 ng of genomic DNA. This amount corresponded to approximately 30,000 T cell genomes. Produced via immunoSEQ multiplex PCR; TCRdb's table is partial and in-frame only. The top ten hold 0.1% to 0.15% of the sample, which has 2 million to 2.5 million clones, 95% seen once. The chain recombines TRBV2 with TRBJ2-6; D gene ambiguous. The TCR comes from a man aged 18 to 30 in good health. The sequencing sample was made of naive CD4+ T cells sorted from blood. The subset denotes: CD45RA+ positively selected. The CDR3 region has the DNA TGTGCCAGCAGTGAGGCGATAGGGGCCAACGTCCTGACTTTC. It encodes CASSEAIGANVLTF.